These 17 T cell receptor beta chains were sequenced from one sample in a study of T cells in Graves' hyperthyroidism and ophthalmopathy (dated by TCRdb to the late 2010s). The protocol used for the library was multiplex PCR. The listed sequencing device is Illumina HiSeq 2000. The TCR beta CDR3 regions were amplified from RNA transcripts. The first round of RT-PCR for the TCR CDR3 was performed with the HTBI primer set and the Qiagen OneStep RT-PCR kit. TCRdb reprocessing: public reads trimmed at Q25 with fastp, clones called with MiXCR, in-frame beta chains kept. One record per CDR3 amino acid sequence lists the most common genes and DNA. The sample has 600,000 to 900,000 distinct CDR3 sequences on record, about 16% of them singletons. Around 8.1% of the sample comes from the top ten. Material: blood. These receptors came from a man between 18 and 35 years old with Graves' hyperthyroidism.

Ten or more counts support this clonotype. The rearrangement links TRBV12-5 to TRBJ2-5; maybe TRBD2 (5 bases). V was cut by 4 bases and J by 7 bases, with 10 bases left in between. This CDR3 is 12 amino acids long. The germline CDR1 and CDR2 sequences are LGHNT and FRNRAP. Here the CDR3 DNA reads TGTGCTAGTGGTTCCCTCCGGGGGACCCAGTACTTC. It specifies CASGSLRGTQYF.

A few counts support this clonotype. V is TRBV7-9 and J is TRBJ2-5; no reliable D call. The V and J ends lost 5 bases and 7 bases respectively, with 8 bases between them. The germline V gene encodes CDR1 SEHNR and CDR2 FQNEAQ (reference sequence). The CDR3 length is 11 residues. The CDR3 loop reads CASSQIGTQYF. CDR3 in DNA: TGTGCCAGCAGCCAAATCGGGACCCAGTACTTC.

This clonotype has a handful of counts. V gene TRBV6-1 combines with J gene TRBJ2-1, with a possible D match to TRBD1 (5 bases). The V end was cut by 6 bases, the J end by 1 base, with 13 bases between. CDR3 length equals 15 residues. Germline CDR1 and CDR2: MNHNS and SASEGT. The CDR3 nucleotides read TGTGCCAGCAGATTGACAGCCGGTTCCTACAATGAGCAGTTCTTC. It yields the protein CASRLTAGSYNEQFF.

This chain links TRBV4-1 with TRBJ2-3; 10 bases match TRBD2. Germline V gene lookup returns CDR1 MGHRA and CDR2 YSYEKL. The CDR3 is 17 amino acids. V gave up 4 bases and J gave up 1 base; unmatched junction bases: 8. CDR3 coding DNA: TGCGCCAGCAGCCCGCGAGCGGGAGGGGGGGGCACAGATACGCAGTATTTT. Translated: CASSPRAGGGGTDTQYF.

The genes are TRBV11-3 and TRBJ2-1, with 9 bases fitting TRBD2. Germline trimming cut 1 base from V and 5 bases from J; bases unmatched to any gene: 9. The germline V gene has CDR1 SGHNT and CDR2 YENEEA. The CDR3 length is 17 residues. In nucleotides, the CDR3 is TGTGCCAGCAGCTTAGGCCAGCGGGAGGATCCTAACAATGAGCAGTTCTTC. As protein: CASSLGQREDPNNEQFF.

Ten or more counts support this clonotype. The chain combines TRBV28 with TRBJ1-5; 7 bases agree with TRBD1. Germline V gene sequence: CDR1 MDHEN, CDR2 SYDVKM. This CDR3 has 15 amino acids. Trimming cost V 5 bases and J 1 base; bases outside gene matches: 5. CDR3 sequence: CASSLMDRSNQPQHF. The DNA for the CDR3 is TGTGCCAGCAGTCTTATGGACAGGAGCAATCAGCCCCAGCATTTT.

This clonotype was detected once. V usage is TRBV27 and J usage is TRBJ2-3; a possible D gene is TRBD1 (6 bases). Trimming cost V 6 bases and J 4 bases, with 11 bases left between them. Per the germline V gene, CDR1 is MNHEY and CDR2 is SMNVEV (reference sequence). The CDR3 is 13 amino acids. This CDR3 reads CASREQGPDTQYF. The CDR3, as DNA: TGTGCCAGCAGGGAACAGGGCCCAGATACGCAGTATTTT.

The genes are TRBV3-1 and TRBJ1-5, with D unclear. The V end lost 2 bases, the J end lost 5 bases, and 22 bases lay between the germline ends. The CDR3 consists of 18 residues. Germline V gene data show CDR1 as LGHDT and CDR2 as YNNKEL (reference sequence). In DNA, the CDR3 is TGTGCCAGCAGCCAAAATCTTCCGGTGGACCTAAGAGATCAGCCCCAGCATTTT. It yields the protein CASSQNLPVDLRDQPQHF.

V usage is TRBV25-1 and J usage is TRBJ2-5; D not certain. This CDR3 is 11 amino acids long. From germline, CDR1 is MGHDK and CDR2 SYGVNS. The ends were cut back, 3 bases at V and 4 bases at J, with 3 bases in the middle. This CDR3 is CASSDVETQYF. CDR3 nucleotides: TGTGCCAGCAGTGATGTAGAGACCCAGTACTTC.

The chain joins TRBV14 to TRBJ1-1; 9 bases align to TRBD1. Germline assignment: CDR1 SGHDN and CDR2 FVKESK. The CDR3 sequence is 16 residues long. The J segment lost 0 bases and the V segment lost 1 base, leaving 3 bases of the junction unmatched. DNA of the CDR3: TGTGCCAGCAGCCAAGCCCGGACAGGGGTGAACACTGAAGCTTTCTTT. Amino acids: CASSQARTGVNTEAFF. Drawing the rest from reference TRBV14 and TRBJ1-1, the complete variable domain is EAGVTQFPSHSVIEKGQTVTLRCDPISGHDNLYWYRRVMGKEIKFLLHFVKESKQDESGMPNNRFLAERTGGTYSTLKVQPAELEDSGVYFCASSQARTGVNTEAFFGQGTRLTVV.

Only a few counts were recorded for this clonotype. V gene TRBV13 combines with J gene TRBJ1-1, with 10 nucleotides matching TRBD1. After removal of 5 bases from V and 6 bases from J, the junction contained 3 bases not matched to a gene. Germline V gene sequence: CDR1 PRHDT, CDR2 FYEKMQ (reference sequence). This CDR3 contains 13 residues. This CDR3 reads CASSPGTGAEAFF. DNA for the CDR3: TGTGCCAGCAGCCCCGGGACAGGGGCTGAAGCTTTCTTT.

This clonotype was counted at least ten times. The chain combines TRBV30 with TRBJ2-7; tentative D call: TRBD1 (6 bases). In germline, CDR1 is GTSNPN, CDR2 SVGIG (reference sequence). The CDR3 covers 13 residues. With 3 bases removed from V and 5 bases from J, the gap between germline ends came to 14 bases. The CDR3 region is CAWSLTGYDEQYF. CDR3 in DNA: TGTGCCTGGAGCCTAACAGGGTACGACGAGCAGTACTTC.

This clonotype appeared many times. The J gene is TRBJ2-1, the V gene TRBV27; maybe TRBD2 (5 bases). The ends were cut back, 3 bases at V and 6 bases at J, with 15 bases in the middle. The CDR3 runs to 15 residues. Per the germline V gene, CDR1 is MNHEY and CDR2 is SMNVEV (reference sequence). The CDR3: CASSLVGATSNEQFF. The DNA for the CDR3 is TGTGCCAGCAGTTTGGTGGGAGCCACAAGCAATGAGCAGTTCTTC.

V and J are TRBV7-8 and TRBJ2-1; 9 nucleotides agree with TRBD2. Germline V gene sequence: CDR1 SGHVS, CDR2 FQNEAQ. This CDR3 has 16 residues. V dropped 4 bases and J dropped 5; count of bases not matched to a gene: 9. The CDR3 region is CASSSWGLAGHNEQFF. As DNA, the CDR3 is TGTGCCAGCAGCTCTTGGGGACTAGCAGGACACAATGAGCAGTTCTTC.

This clonotype was observed at least ten times. The CDR3 sequence: CASSMTSGRRDEQFF. Written as DNA, the CDR3 is TGTGCCAGCAGCATGACTAGCGGGAGACGGGATGAGCAGTTCTTC. The rearrangement uses TRBV7-3 and TRBJ2-1; 12 bases align to TRBD2. Germline lookup yields CDR1 SGHTA and CDR2 FQGTGA. V gave up 5 bases and J gave up 8 bases; unmatched junction bases: 7. This CDR3 comprises 15 residues. Full variable domain (missing parts from reference TRBV7-3 and TRBJ2-1): GAGVSQTPSNKVTEKGKYVELRCDPISGHTALYWYRQSLGQGPEFLIYFQGTGAADDSGLPNDRFFAVRPEGSVSTLKIQRTERGDSAVYLCASSMTSGRRDEQFFGPGTRLTVL.

The chain couples TRBV12-3 or TRBV12-4 to TRBJ1-6; TRBD1 matches 8 bases. The trim removed 6 bases at V and 8 bases at J, leaving 9 bases unmatched. The CDR3 length is 15 residues. The CDR3 DNA reads TGTGCCAGCAGACCTGGACAGGGTTTGGATTCACCCCTCCACTTT. Its translation is CASRPGQGLDSPLHF.

This chain joins TRBV7-9 and TRBJ2-3; unclear D gene. Germline loops: CDR1 SEHNR, CDR2 FQNEAQ (reference sequence). V was trimmed by 3 bases and J by 5 bases, leaving 9 bases between them. This CDR3 has 13 residues. CDR3 region: CASSLDGGDTQYF. The CDR3 nucleotides are TGTGCCAGCAGCTTGGACGGTGGAGATACGCAGTATTTT.